Presented here are 28 T cell receptor beta chains from one specimen sequenced in a study of shared clonotypes between healthy human individuals. Here immunoSEQ multiplex PCR was the method, and the copy in TCRdb shows in-frame clones only, minus some. The table shows around 320,000 clones, with about nine tenths occurring only once. Sequencing was done on a sample of memory CD8+ T cells sorted from blood. The sample's subset: CD45RO+ cells pooled with CCR7-negative TemRA cells. These receptors were collected from a man between 18 and 35 years old in good health.

In its sample, this clone was seen once. The chain employs TRBV27 and TRBJ2-7; D gene ambiguous. With 0 bases removed from V and 3 bases from J, the gap between germline ends came to 9 bases. Germline assignment: CDR1 MNHEY and CDR2 SMNVEV (reference sequence). The CDR3 extends over 14 amino acids. DNA for the CDR3: TGTGCCAGCAGTTTATCGTACTCCTTCTACGAGCAGTACTTC. Protein sequence: CASSLSYSFYEQYF.

The V and J genes are TRBV19 and TRBJ1-2; no reliable D call. This CDR3 contains 15 residues. V lost 1 base to trimming and J lost 8 bases, with 17 bases between them. Germline V CDR1 and CDR2: LNHDA, SQIVND (reference sequence). Here the CDR3 reads CASSIAPSGREGYTF. CDR3 nucleotide sequence: TGTGCCAGTAGTATAGCGCCCTCCGGGAGAGAGGGCTACACCTTC. Filled out from reference TRBV19 and TRBJ1-2, the complete variable domain reads DGGITQSPKYLFRKEGQNVTLSCEQNLNHDAMYWYRQDPGQGLRLIYYSQIVNDFQKGDIAEGYSVSREKKESFPLTVTSAQKNPTAFYLCASSIAPSGREGYTFGSGTRLTVV.

The chain carries TRBV10-2 and TRBJ2-7, with 8 bases aligning to TRBD2. The CDR3 is made up of 14 amino acids. Germline V gene data show CDR1 as WSHSY and CDR2 as SAAADI. After removal of 3 bases from V and 2 bases from J, the junction contained 3 bases not matched to a gene. For the CDR3, the DNA is TGCGCCAGCAGTGAAGCGGGAGTACCCTACGAGCAGTACTTC. It codes for CASSEAGVPYEQYF.

This clone was detected once. The chain employs TRBV28 and TRBJ2-1; either TRBD1 or TRBD2 may supply D (7 bases each). Germline values: CDR1 MDHEN, CDR2 SYDVKM. The CDR3 contains 14 residues. The V end lost 3 bases, the J end lost 9 bases, and 15 bases lay between the germline ends. The CDR3 DNA sequence: TGTGCCAGCAGTTTGTGGGGAGGGGGCTTTGAGCAGTTCTTC. Protein product: CASSLWGGGFEQFF.

The chain is built from TRBV10-3 and TRBJ1-1, with TRBD1 as a possible D gene (5 bases). The length of the CDR3 is 14 residues. The germline CDR1 and CDR2 sequences are ENHRY and SYGVKD. V dropped 6 bases and J dropped 4 bases, with 15 bases sitting between them. The CDR3 spells CAIRGGAGITEAFF. For the CDR3, the DNA is TGTGCCATCAGGGGCGGGGCAGGGATCACTGAAGCTTTCTTT.

DNA of the CDR3: TGTGCCAGCAGTTATTTAAGGGTTGACTACACCTTC. Translating it yields CASSYLRVDYTF. V is TRBV6-6 and J is TRBJ1-2; D is unresolved. Germline V gives CDR1 MNHNY, CDR2 SVGAGI (reference sequence). This CDR3 is built from 12 residues. The V and J ends lost 3 bases and 10 bases respectively, with 12 bases between them.

This sequence joins TRBV30 and TRBJ1-1; D perhaps matches TRBD1 (6 bases). The germline V gene encodes CDR1 GTSNPN and CDR2 SVGIG (reference sequence). The CDR3 runs 14 residues. V lost 3 bases and J 6 bases, leaving 17 bases between the germline ends. The CDR3 protein is CAWSLRGGAAEAFF. The CDR3 nucleotides are TGTGCCTGGAGCCTTAGAGGGGGTGCGGCTGAAGCTTTCTTT.

The chain uses TRBV27 and TRBJ1-2; D not resolved. Trimming shortened V by 2 bases and J by 4 bases, and 11 bases separated the two germline ends. The CDR3 sequence is 14 residues long. CDR1 and CDR2 (germline): MNHEY, SMNVEV (reference sequence). Written as DNA, the CDR3 is TGTGCCAGCAGTTTAGAGGGATCTGGCTATGGCTACACCTTC. It encodes CASSLEGSGYGYTF.

The V and J genes are TRBV6-1 and TRBJ1-4, with D perhaps matching TRBD1 (5 bases). V was clipped by 3 bases and J by 8 bases, with 13 bases between them. Germline loops: CDR1 MNHNS, CDR2 SASEGT. The CDR3 has 14 residues. This chain's CDR3 is CASSEDRGEEKLFF. The CDR3 bases are TGTGCCAGCAGTGAGGATAGGGGCGAAGAAAAACTGTTTTTT.

This chain uses TRBV9 with TRBJ1-2, with 9 nucleotides matching TRBD1. The V and J ends lost 2 bases and 4 bases, in that order; junction bases with no gene match: 3. Germline V CDR1 and CDR2: SGDLS, YYNGEE. There are 14 residues in the CDR3. The CDR3 DNA is TGTGCCAGCAGCGTGGGGACAGGGTTCTATGGCTACACCTTC. Protein sequence: CASSVGTGFYGYTF.

The rearrangement joins TRBV12-5 to TRBJ2-1; D gene ambiguous. CDR3 length equals 11 residues. V shed 3 bases and J shed 14 bases, with 11 bases lying between them. Germline-derived CDR1 and CDR2 are LGHNT and FRNRAP. The CDR3 reads CASGLSRVEFF. In DNA form, the CDR3 reads TGTGCTAGTGGTTTAAGTAGGGTCGAGTTCTTC.

The chain employs TRBV13 and TRBJ2-7; D tentatively fits TRBD1 or TRBD2 (5 bases each). Germline V CDR1 and CDR2: PRHDT, FYEKMQ (reference sequence). The ends were cut back, 2 bases at V and 7 bases at J, with 18 bases in the middle. CDR3 length: 15 amino acids. For the CDR3, the DNA is TGTGCCAGCAGCTTATCCGGGACGGGTTTAAAGGAGCAGTACTTC. This encodes CASSLSGTGLKEQYF. Variable domain in full (rest from reference TRBV13 and TRBJ2-7): AAGVIQSPRHLIKEKRETATLKCYPIPRHDTVYWYQQGPGQDPQFLISFYEKMQSDKGSIPDRFSAQQFSDYHSELNMSSLELGDSALYFCASSLSGTGLKEQYFGPGTRLTVT.

The rearrangement links TRBV29-1 to TRBJ1-1; D is unresolved. The ends were cut back, 4 bases at V and 0 bases at J, with 12 bases in the middle. The CDR3 consists of 14 residues. From germline, CDR1 is SQVTM and CDR2 ANQGSEA. The chain's CDR3 is CSVVVPGMNTEAFF. CDR3 nucleotide sequence: TGCAGCGTTGTGGTGCCAGGCATGAACACTGAAGCTTTCTTT. Looking up the rest from reference TRBV29-1 and TRBJ1-1 gives the full variable domain: SAVISQKPSRDICQRGTSLTIQCQVDSQVTMMFWYRQQPGQSLTLIATANQGSEATYESGFVIDKFPISRPNLTFSTLTVSNMSPEDSSIYLCSVVVPGMNTEAFFGQGTRLTVV.

The rearrangement joins TRBV10-3 to TRBJ2-1; D is perhaps TRBD1 or TRBD2 (5 bases each). V shed 3 bases and J shed 7 bases, with 13 bases lying between them. The CDR3 totals 14 residues. Per the germline V gene, CDR1 is ENHRY and CDR2 is SYGVKD. The CDR3 region has the DNA TGTGCCATCAGTGAAGCTGGGACGCAAAATGAGCAGTTCTTC. Translating it yields CAISEAGTQNEQFF.

This clone was observed once. The chain recombines TRBV5-4 with TRBJ2-7; D is unresolved. The CDR3 runs to 13 residues. The germline V and J ends were trimmed by 0 bases and 4 bases, with 8 bases remaining between them. Germline assignment: CDR1 SGHNT and CDR2 YYREEE (reference sequence). The chain's CDR3 is CASSLALEYEQYF. CDR3 DNA: TGTGCCAGCAGCTTGGCCTTGGAATACGAGCAGTACTTC.

The rearrangement joins TRBV9 to TRBJ2-3; 9 bases line up with TRBD1. The junction had 3 bases not matched to a gene; V was cut back by 3 bases and J by 1 base. CDR3 length equals 15 residues. Germline V gene data show CDR1 as SGDLS and CDR2 as YYNGEE. CDR3 in amino acids: CASSGGQGGTDTQYF. For the CDR3, the DNA is TGTGCCAGCAGCGGGGGACAGGGAGGCACAGATACGCAGTATTTT.

The gene calls are TRBV12-1 and TRBJ2-7; TRBD1, as called in the table, went unchecked against the DNA. TRBV12-1 is marked as a pseudogene. The CDR3 covers 12 residues. As DNA, the CDR3 is TGTGCCAGCAGTCCTCTTCCGGGACACCTCTACTTC. Translating gives CASSPLPGHLYF.

V and J are TRBV11-2 and TRBJ2-7, with TRBD2 matching over 11 bases. This CDR3 has 17 amino acids. The junction had 14 bases not matched to a gene; V was cut back by 3 bases and J by 7 bases. The V gene's germline CDR1 is SGHAT and CDR2 FQNNGV. CDR3 residues: CASSFEGSGRVNSEQYF. The CDR3 nucleotides read TGTGCCAGCAGCTTTGAGGGTAGCGGGAGGGTTAACTCGGAGCAGTACTTC.

The genes are TRBV27 and TRBJ2-3, with TRBD1 identical over 7 bases. This CDR3 spans 14 amino acids. The V gene's germline CDR1 is MNHEY and CDR2 SMNVEV (reference sequence). With V trimmed by 9 bases and J by 4 bases, 10 bases remained unmatched. DNA of the CDR3: TGTGCCAGTCGACGACAGGGAATCCCAGATACGCAGTATTTT. Its protein is CASRRQGIPDTQYF.

V usage is TRBV30 and J usage is TRBJ2-1, with D unclear. CDR3 length: 15 amino acids. Germline V gene lookup returns CDR1 GTSNPN and CDR2 SVGIG (reference sequence). Trimming cost V 0 bases and J 8 bases, with 17 bases left between them. The DNA of the CDR3 is TGTGCCTGGAGTGTTGTCAGTACCTTTGTCGATGAGCAGTTCTTC. It encodes CAWSVVSTFVDEQFF.

A note on this clone: Being one base from a much bigger clone, this may be a read error. The chain carries TRBV6-1 and TRBJ2-6, with D possibly being TRBD1 (5 bases). CDR3 length equals 15 residues. Germline CDR1 is MNHNS and CDR2 is SASEGT. The CDR3 sequence: CASSEAHSGANVPTF. The CDR3 DNA reads TGTGCCAGCAGTGAAGCGCACTCTGGGGCCAACGTCCCGACTTTC.

As regards this clone: Distinct nucleotide sequences in the sample also encode this CDR3. This chain joins TRBV28 and TRBJ2-7; D is ambiguous. This CDR3 spans 12 amino acids. CDR1 and CDR2 from the germline V gene are MDHEN and SYDVKM. The V gene lost 3 bases and the J gene lost 2 bases, with 5 bases spanning the gap. The DNA for the CDR3 is TGTGCCAGCAGTTTGGCCCCCTACGAGCAGTACTTC. Residues: CASSLAPYEQYF.

This chain uses TRBV4-1 with TRBJ2-7, with 12 nucleotides matching TRBD2. The CDR3 is made up of 16 amino acids. The V and J ends lost 3 bases and 0 bases, in that order; junction bases with no gene match: 3. Germline V gene data show CDR1 as MGHRA and CDR2 as YSYEKL. Written as DNA, the CDR3 is TGCGCCAGCAGCCAGGGACTAGCGGGTTTCTCCTACGAGCAGTACTTC. Protein sequence: CASSQGLAGFSYEQYF.

V is TRBV7-9 and J is TRBJ2-7; the D gene is possibly TRBD1 (5 bases). From germline, CDR1 is SEHNR and CDR2 FQNEAQ (reference sequence). The CDR3 contains 15 residues. The V gene lost 4 bases and the J gene lost 0 bases, with 13 bases spanning the gap. As DNA, the CDR3 is TGTGCCAGCAGCTATTGGACCGACAGCTCCTACGAGCAGTACTTC. This encodes CASSYWTDSSYEQYF.

The chain is built from TRBV7-9 and TRBJ2-5; D not certain. CDR3 length: 12 amino acids. Germline CDR1 is SEHNR and CDR2 is FQNEAQ (reference sequence). Trimming removed 5 bases at V and 13 bases at J, with 17 bases between. The CDR3 nucleotides are TGTGCCAGCAGCCCCGCGTGGGATAGCCGGTACTTC. This translates into CASSPAWDSRYF.

On this clone: Other DNA sequences within the sample encode an identical CDR3. This chain joins TRBV6-6 and TRBJ2-2; D is perhaps TRBD2 (5 bases). V gave up 1 base and J gave up 0 bases, with 9 bases separating them. CDR3 length equals 16 residues. Per germline, CDR1 MNHNY and CDR2 SVGAGI (reference sequence). The CDR3 here is CASSYLSGTNTGELFF. CDR3 sequence (DNA): TGTGCCAGCAGTTACTTGTCCGGGACGAACACCGGGGAGCTGTTTTTT.

The V gene is TRBV7-8, the J gene TRBJ1-3; 9 bases are a match to TRBD1. Germline assignment: CDR1 SGHVS and CDR2 FQNEAQ. CDR3 length: 16 residues. The J segment lost 4 bases and the V segment lost 1 base, leaving 5 bases of the junction unmatched. For the CDR3, the DNA is TGTGCCAGCAGCTTAGTGGGGACAGGGCCCGGAAACACCATATATTTT. This encodes CASSLVGTGPGNTIYF.

This chain links TRBV9 with TRBJ2-7, with 12 bases aligning to TRBD2. The CDR3 has 16 residues. The germline V gene encodes CDR1 SGDLS and CDR2 YYNGEE. Unmatched junction bases numbered 7, after V lost 0 bases and J lost 6 bases. For the CDR3, the DNA is TGTGCCAGCAGCGTAGATGGGCTAGCGGGAGGGTCCGAGCAGTACTTC. It codes for CASSVDGLAGGSEQYF.